This TCR beta chain was profiled in a study of blood T cell repertoires in COVID-19. The overall study: Acute and convalescent COVID-19 samples came from the United States, Italy and Spain. The cDNA or gDNA used as material had been derived from T cells, B-cell-depleted T cells, or PBMCs.

J was trimmed by 0 bases and V by 4 bases; bases with no gene match: 3. The CDR3 totals 17 residues. Per the germline V gene, CDR1 is LGHDT and CDR2 is YNNKEL (reference sequence). Original processing methods: Reference gene primer amplification yielded estimated nucleated cell counts. TCRdb keeps only in-frame clones here, not all; method: immunoSEQ multiplex PCR. From that table come the V and J calls and clone size; the DNA was used to work out D and trimming. The sample includes 100,000 to 150,000 clones, about 87% of them seen just once. The chain joins TRBV3-1 (or the pseudogene TRBV3-2) to TRBJ2-1; 13 nucleotides match TRBD2. The receptor was isolated from a man aged 50-60 years with acute or convalescent COVID-19. Sequencing was carried out using peripheral blood. CDR3 DNA sequence: TGTGCCAGCAGCCCCCGACTAGCGGGGGGCTCCTACAATGAGCAGTTCTTC. Amino acids: CASSPRLAGGSYNEQFF.